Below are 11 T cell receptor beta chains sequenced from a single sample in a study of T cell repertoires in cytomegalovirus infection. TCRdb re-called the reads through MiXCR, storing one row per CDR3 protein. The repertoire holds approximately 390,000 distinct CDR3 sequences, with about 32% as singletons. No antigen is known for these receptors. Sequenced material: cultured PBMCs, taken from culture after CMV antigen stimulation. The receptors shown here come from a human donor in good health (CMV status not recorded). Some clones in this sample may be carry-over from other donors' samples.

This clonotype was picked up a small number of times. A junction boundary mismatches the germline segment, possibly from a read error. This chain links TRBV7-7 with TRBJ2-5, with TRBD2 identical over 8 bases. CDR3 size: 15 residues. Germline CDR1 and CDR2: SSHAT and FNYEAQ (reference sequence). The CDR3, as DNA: TGTGCTAGCAGCTCGGTAGCGGGACTCCAAGAGACCCAGTACTTC. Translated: CASSSVAGLQETQYF.

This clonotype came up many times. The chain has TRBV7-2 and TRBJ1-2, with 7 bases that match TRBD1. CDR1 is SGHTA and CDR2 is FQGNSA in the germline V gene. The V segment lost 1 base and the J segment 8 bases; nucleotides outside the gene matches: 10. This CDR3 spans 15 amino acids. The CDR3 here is CASSLGAGGVWGYTF. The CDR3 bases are TGTGCCAGCAGCTTAGGCGCAGGGGGGGTGTGGGGCTACACCTTC.

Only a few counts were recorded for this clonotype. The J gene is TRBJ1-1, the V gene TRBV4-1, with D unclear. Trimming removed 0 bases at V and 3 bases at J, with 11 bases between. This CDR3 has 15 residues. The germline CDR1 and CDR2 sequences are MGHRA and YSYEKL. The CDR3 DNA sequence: TGCGCCAGCAGCCAAGATAACGGCGGAGACACTGAAGCTTTCTTT. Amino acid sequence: CASSQDNGGDTEAFF.

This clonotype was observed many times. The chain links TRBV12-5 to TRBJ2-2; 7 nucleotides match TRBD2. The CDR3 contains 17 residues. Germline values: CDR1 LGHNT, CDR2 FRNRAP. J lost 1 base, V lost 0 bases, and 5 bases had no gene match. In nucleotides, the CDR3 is TGTGCTAGTGGTTTGGTACCTCTAGCGGTGAACACCGGGGAGCTGTTTTTT. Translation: CASGLVPLAVNTGELFF.

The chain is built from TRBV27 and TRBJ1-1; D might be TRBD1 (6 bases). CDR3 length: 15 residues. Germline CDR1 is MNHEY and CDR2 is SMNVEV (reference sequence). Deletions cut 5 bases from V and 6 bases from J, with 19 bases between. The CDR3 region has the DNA TGTGCCAGCAGTAGCGAATTGGGGGGCAGTGCTGAAGCTTTCTTT. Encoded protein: CASSSELGGSAEAFF.

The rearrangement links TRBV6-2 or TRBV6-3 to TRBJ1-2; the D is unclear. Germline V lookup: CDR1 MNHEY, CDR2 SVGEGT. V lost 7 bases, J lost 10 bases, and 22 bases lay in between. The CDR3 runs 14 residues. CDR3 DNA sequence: TGTGCCAGCAAACCGTTGACGGATATCAGCGACTACACCTTC. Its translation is CASKPLTDISDYTF.

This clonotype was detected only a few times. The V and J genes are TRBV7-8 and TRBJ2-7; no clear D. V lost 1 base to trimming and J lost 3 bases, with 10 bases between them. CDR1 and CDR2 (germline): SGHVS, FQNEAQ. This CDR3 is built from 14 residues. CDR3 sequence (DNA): TGTGCCAGCAGCTTAGAAGTCGTCAGCTACGAGCAGTACTTC. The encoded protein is CASSLEVVSYEQYF.

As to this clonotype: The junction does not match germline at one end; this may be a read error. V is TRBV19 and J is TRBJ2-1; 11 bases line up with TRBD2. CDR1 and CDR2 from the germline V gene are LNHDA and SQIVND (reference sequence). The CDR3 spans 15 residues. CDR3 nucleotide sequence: TGTGCCAGTAAAAATAGCGGGAGGGCCTATAATGAGCAGTTCTTC. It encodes CASKNSGRAYNEQFF.

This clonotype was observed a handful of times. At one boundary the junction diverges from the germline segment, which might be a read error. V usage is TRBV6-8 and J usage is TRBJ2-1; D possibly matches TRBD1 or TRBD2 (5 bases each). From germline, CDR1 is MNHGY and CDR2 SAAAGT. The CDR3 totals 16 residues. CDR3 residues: CATSSLSGKLGREQFF. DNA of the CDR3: TGTGCCACCAGTTCTCTTTCAGGGAAACTAGGGCGTGAGCAGTTCTTC.

DNA for the CDR3: TGCAGCATTCGGACAGGCTCCAATCAGCCCCAGCATTTT. This translates into CSIRTGSNQPQHF. The V and J genes are TRBV29-1 and TRBJ1-5, with 7 bases aligning to TRBD1. The CDR3 contains 13 residues. J lost 3 bases, V lost 8 bases, and 7 bases had no gene match. Germline V lookup: CDR1 SQVTM, CDR2 ANQGSEA.

CDR3 in amino acids: CASSFSRAHGYTF. The CDR3 DNA is TGTGCCAGCAGCTTCTCCAGGGCCCATGGCTACACCTTC. The chain is built from TRBV7-9 and TRBJ1-2; D is perhaps TRBD1 (5 bases). This CDR3 is 13 amino acids long. Germline V CDR1 and CDR2: SEHNR, FQNEAQ (reference sequence). The V gene lost 3 bases and the J gene lost 6 bases, with 11 bases spanning the gap.